This section outlines one TCR delta chain sequence together with its context. What antigen it recognizes has not been identified. Nothing much larger sits one base from this clone, and base qualities are not available. The data stem from a study of gamma-delta chains in newborns, infants, children (dated by TCRdb to about 2019). Some background on the complete study: According to the study title, microbial exposure causes polyclonal expansion of innate gammadelta T cells right after birth. The study examined the way microbial exposure affected innate gammadelta T cell populations in human newborns right after birth.

CDR1 and CDR2 are read off the germline V gene as TSWWSYY and QGS. V is cut back by 1 base and J by 9 bases, with 16 bases in the junction unmatched. The CDR3 starts with the cysteine, ends with the phenylalanine, and has 17 residues. This entry keeps only the CDR3 DNA: 51 bases, framed from base 1. TCRdb names Illumina MiSeq as the instrument used. TCRdb called clones afresh from the public reads with CATT; identical DNA rows were later merged. This sample is represented by around 4,900 delta-chain clones; roughly 40% of them were singletons. The top ten hold approximately 14% of the sample. The sample comprised blood. In this chain, TRDV1 is recombined with TRDJ1; 8 junctional bases match TRDD3. This receptor was taken from a child who received the measles vaccine. In nucleotides, the sequence is TGTGCTCTTGGGGAACGAAGTTGGGGATACTCTCGCCGAGAACTCATCTTT. Translated, this is CALGERSWGYSRRELIF.